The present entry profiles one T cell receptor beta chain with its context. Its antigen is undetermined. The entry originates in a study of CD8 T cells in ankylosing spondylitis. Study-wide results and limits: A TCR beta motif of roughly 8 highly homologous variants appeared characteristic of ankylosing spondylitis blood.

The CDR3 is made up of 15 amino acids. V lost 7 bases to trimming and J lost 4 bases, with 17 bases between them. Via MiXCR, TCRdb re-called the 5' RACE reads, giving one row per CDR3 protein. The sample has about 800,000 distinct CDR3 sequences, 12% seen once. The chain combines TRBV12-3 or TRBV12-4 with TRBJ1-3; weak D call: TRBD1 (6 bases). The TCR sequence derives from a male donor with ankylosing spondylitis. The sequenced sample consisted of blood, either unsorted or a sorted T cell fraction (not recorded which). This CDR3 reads CASIYRGGAGNTIYF. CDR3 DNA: TGTGCCAGCATCTACCGGGGGGGCGCAGGAAACACCATATATTTT.